This T cell receptor (beta chain) was sequenced during a study of blood T cell repertoires in COVID-19. Background on the study: The origin of the acute and convalescent COVID-19 samples was the United States, Italy and Spain. Nucleic acid was either cDNA or gDNA, and it came from T cells, B-cell-depleted T cells, or PBMCs.

In the source study's methods: Amplified reference gene primers provided the basis for estimating nucleated cell counts. Only in-frame clones appear in the TCRdb table, and some are missing; sequencing was by immunoSEQ multiplex PCR. That table gives V, J and clone size, and the DNA gave D and trimming. Among about 150,000 clones listed, approximately 87% were seen once. This clone was observed a single time. The clonotype comes from a woman in her 70s with acute or convalescent COVID-19. Sequencing was performed on peripheral blood.

CDR3 nucleotides: TGTGCCAGCAGTTCAGGGTTGTCTGGGATTTCACCCCTCCACTTT. It specifies CASSSGLSGISPLHF. The chain recombines TRBV6-5 with TRBJ1-6, with a possible D match to TRBD1 (5 bases). The CDR3 totals 15 residues. V shed 4 bases and J shed 9 bases, with 16 bases lying between them. Per germline, CDR1 MNHEY and CDR2 SVGAGI.